The 26 T cell receptor beta chains below come from one sample, sequenced in a study of T cell repertoires in cytomegalovirus infection. TCRdb passed the reads through MiXCR, listing each CDR3 protein once. The top ten clones hold around 8% of a sample with hundreds of thousands of distinct CDR3 sequences, roughly 26% of them seen once. Input material: CD8+ T cells from PBMCs. These receptors were collected from a human donor in good health (CMV status not recorded). Some clones in this sample may be carry-over from other donors' samples.

This clonotype has a count of ten or more. The chain carries TRBV7-9 and TRBJ2-7, with D maybe TRBD2 (7 bases). V gave up 3 bases and J gave up 4 bases, with 16 bases separating them. The CDR3 is 15 amino acids. Germline V lookup: CDR1 SEHNR, CDR2 FQNEAQ (reference sequence). CDR3 protein: CASSFAGAAQYEQYF. In nucleotides, the CDR3 is TGTGCCAGCAGCTTTGCGGGGGCCGCCCAATACGAGCAGTACTTC.

This sequence joins TRBV4-3 and TRBJ1-1; a weak D match, TRBD1 (6 bases). Germline assignment: CDR1 LGHNA and CDR2 YSLEER. The CDR3 is made up of 18 amino acids. With 3 bases removed from V and 3 bases from J, the gap between germline ends came to 23 bases. The CDR3 here is CASSHLVAGATTDTEAFF. As DNA, the CDR3 is TGCGCCAGCAGCCATCTGGTGGCAGGGGCGACCACGGACACTGAAGCTTTCTTT.

The chain uses TRBV7-9 and TRBJ1-4; D ambiguous. This CDR3 region has 16 residues. Germline V lookup: CDR1 SEHNR, CDR2 FQNEAQ (reference sequence). Trimming removed 5 bases at V and 3 bases at J, with 16 bases between. The DNA for the CDR3 is TGTGCCAGCAGCCCCAGGTCCCCAGGCTCTAATGAAAAACTGTTTTTT. Its translation is CASSPRSPGSNEKLFF.

At least ten counts were recorded for this clonotype. The chain couples TRBV14 to TRBJ2-1; 7 bases map to TRBD2. CDR3 length: 13 amino acids. The germline CDR1 and CDR2 sequences are SGHDN and FVKESK. V dropped 1 base and J dropped 7; count of bases not matched to a gene: 1. The CDR3 sequence is CASSQGRGNEQFF. The DNA for the CDR3 is TGTGCCAGCAGCCAAGGGCGGGGGAATGAGCAGTTCTTC. Combining the CDR3 with reference TRBV14 and TRBJ2-1 gives the whole variable domain EAGVTQFPSHSVIEKGQTVTLRCDPISGHDNLYWYRRVMGKEIKFLLHFVKESKQDESGMPNNRFLAERTGGTYSTLKVQPAELEDSGVYFCASSQGRGNEQFFGPGTRLTVL.

This chain's CDR3 is CSAQDIYYNEQFF. The CDR3 bases are TGCAGTGCTCAGGACATTTACTACAATGAGCAGTTCTTC. The chain recombines TRBV20-1 with TRBJ2-1, with D possibly matching TRBD1 (5 bases). CDR3 length equals 13 residues. Between the trimmed V and J ends, which lost 5 bases and 3 bases, there was a span of 11 bases. Germline lookup yields CDR1 DFQATT and CDR2 SNEGSKA (reference sequence).

J is TRBJ2-1 and V is TRBV6-2 or TRBV6-3, with D perhaps TRBD2 (7 bases). The CDR3 sequence is 18 residues long. From germline, CDR1 is MNHEY and CDR2 SVGEGT. Trimming stripped 0 bases from V and 4 bases from J, with 19 bases between. The CDR3 bases are TGTGCCAGCAGTTACTCGTTAGCCCGGCGGGGGCCTTACAATGAGCAGTTCTTC. The encoded protein is CASSYSLARRGPYNEQFF.

The CDR3 loop is CASSLSGGAHNEQFF. CDR3 coding DNA: TGTGCCAGCAGCCTTAGCGGGGGGGCCCACAATGAGCAGTTCTTC. The J gene is TRBJ2-1, the V gene TRBV5-3, with 11 bases aligning to TRBD2. TRBV5-3 is an open reading frame, and its role is uncertain. Trimming cost V 8 bases and J 5 bases; bases outside gene matches: 9. The CDR3 is 15 residues long.

This clonotype has ten or more counts. The chain links TRBV7-6 to TRBJ1-1, with D possibly being TRBD1 (5 bases). The V gene lost 4 bases and the J gene lost 5 bases, with 17 bases spanning the gap. The CDR3 has 15 amino acids. Germline V CDR1 and CDR2: SGHVS, FNYEAQ. CDR3 DNA sequence: TGTGCCAGCAGCTCAGATCCAGGGACGAAAACTGAAGCTTTCTTT. Amino acids: CASSSDPGTKTEAFF.

This clonotype was detected ten times or more. This chain uses TRBV7-2 with TRBJ2-7; possibly TRBD1 for D (6 bases). The CDR3 extends over 17 amino acids. Trimming shortened V by 1 base and J by 1 base, and 17 bases separated the two germline ends. From germline, CDR1 is SGHTA and CDR2 FQGNSA. CDR3 protein: CASSLGRGVGQSYEQYF. For the CDR3, the DNA is TGTGCCAGCAGCTTAGGGCGTGGGGTGGGACAATCCTACGAGCAGTACTTC. Supplemented by reference TRBV7-2 and TRBJ2-7, the full variable domain reads GAGVSQSPSNKVTEKGKDVELRCDPISGHTALYWYRQSLGQGLEFLIYFQGNSAPDKSGLPSDRFSAERTGGSVSTLTIQRTQQEDSAVYLCASSLGRGVGQSYEQYFGPGTRLTVT.

V is TRBV14 and J is TRBJ2-1, with D perhaps given as TRBD1 or TRBD2 (5 bases each). The germline CDR1 and CDR2 sequences are SGHDN and FVKESK. The CDR3 consists of 13 residues. V dropped 6 bases and J dropped 6 bases, with 12 bases sitting between them. The CDR3 reads CASRPFGGNEQFF. The CDR3 nucleotides are TGTGCCAGCAGACCATTTGGGGGCAATGAGCAGTTCTTC. Variable domain in full (rest from reference TRBV14 and TRBJ2-1): EAGVTQFPSHSVIEKGQTVTLRCDPISGHDNLYWYRRVMGKEIKFLLHFVKESKQDESGMPNNRFLAERTGGTYSTLKVQPAELEDSGVYFCASRPFGGNEQFFGPGTRLTVL.

The rearrangement uses TRBV29-1 and TRBJ2-3; D is ambiguous. The germline V gene encodes CDR1 SQVTM and CDR2 ANQGSEA. There are 10 residues in the CDR3. Trimming took 6 bases from V and 4 from J, leaving 5 bases between them. CDR3 residues: CSVRADTQYF. As DNA, the CDR3 is TGCAGCGTAAGGGCAGATACGCAGTATTTT.

This clonotype was seen a few times. This chain uses TRBV12-3 or TRBV12-4 with TRBJ2-5; 13 nucleotides agree with TRBD2. The CDR3 sequence is 16 residues long. Unmatched junction bases numbered 7, after V lost 5 bases and J lost 4 bases. CDR3 DNA sequence: TGTGCCAGCAGTGTTAGGGGACTAGCGGGGAGAGAGACCCAGTACTTC. This sequence encodes CASSVRGLAGRETQYF.

CDR3 DNA: TGTGCCAGCAAACAGGGTACGGATGAGCAGTTCTTC. This translates into CASKQGTDEQFF. This chain links TRBV7-9 with TRBJ2-1; tentatively, D is TRBD1 (6 bases). Trimming left V 7 bases short and J 8 bases short, with 12 bases between. CDR3 length: 12 residues. Looked up from germline, CDR1 is SEHNR and CDR2 is FQNEAQ (reference sequence).

This clonotype was counted at least ten times. The chain combines TRBV11-2 with TRBJ2-1; no firm D call. CDR3 length equals 14 residues. V was cut by 1 base and J by 8 bases, with 12 bases left in between. Germline V gene data show CDR1 as SGHAT and CDR2 as FQNNGV. CDR3 DNA: TGTGCCAGCAGCTTAGTAGCTCGGATCGATGAGCAGTTCTTC. Amino acid sequence: CASSLVARIDEQFF.

The table lists this clonotype with many counts. This chain links TRBV11-2 with TRBJ2-3, with TRBD2 matching over 11 bases. The V segment lost 4 bases and the J segment 11 bases; nucleotides outside the gene matches: 11. This CDR3 is built from 15 residues. Germline V lookup: CDR1 SGHAT, CDR2 FQNNGV. The CDR3 region has the DNA TGTGCCAGCAGCTCAACTAGCGGGGGCTACGAAAAGCAGTATTTT. This codes for CASSSTSGGYEKQYF.

The chain joins TRBV4-1 to TRBJ1-1, with D uncertain. Germline CDR1 is MGHRA and CDR2 is YSYEKL. V was shortened by 4 bases and J by 4 bases, with 16 bases between the two germline ends. This CDR3 is 15 amino acids long. The chain's CDR3 is CASSPRAGLRTEAFF. The CDR3 DNA reads TGCGCCAGCAGCCCCCGGGCCGGACTACGCACTGAAGCTTTCTTT.

This clonotype was seen at least ten times. The chain combines TRBV7-8 with TRBJ2-7; 11 bases line up with TRBD1. Looked up from germline, CDR1 is SGHVS and CDR2 is FQNEAQ. This CDR3 is 16 amino acids long. The ends lost 0 bases at V and 3 bases at J; junction bases unmatched: 4. CDR3 coding DNA: TGTGCCAGCAGCTTAGCGCGGACAGGGGGCTTCTACGAGCAGTACGTC. Its protein product is CASSLARTGGFYEQYV.

This sequence joins TRBV15 and TRBJ1-1; D gene uncertain. Germline lookup yields CDR1 LNHNV and CDR2 YYDKDF (reference sequence). Trimming removed 0 bases at V and 0 bases at J, with 2 bases between. The CDR3 contains 13 residues. Here the CDR3 reads CATSRDLNTEAFF. The CDR3 DNA reads TGTGCCACCAGCAGAGATCTGAACACTGAAGCTTTCTTT.

The chain combines TRBV14 with TRBJ1-6; D remains ambiguous. Germline CDR1 SGHDN, CDR2 FVKESK. Trimming took 1 base from V and 11 from J, leaving 3 bases between them. The CDR3 is 11 residues long. CDR3 DNA sequence: TGTGCCAGCAGCCAAGGACCACCCCTCCACTTT. Encoded protein: CASSQGPPLHF.

The V call is TRBV15, the J call TRBJ2-1; a weak D match, TRBD2 (7 bases). Germline values: CDR1 LNHNV, CDR2 YYDKDF (reference sequence). V lost 0 bases, J lost 6 bases, and 12 bases lay in between. This CDR3 has 15 residues. The CDR3 protein is CATSRDGGPLNEQFF. The CDR3 region has the DNA TGTGCCACCAGCAGAGACGGGGGGCCCCTCAATGAGCAGTTCTTC. The complete variable domain, with remaining parts taken from reference TRBV15 and TRBJ2-1, reads DAMVIQNPRYQVTQFGKPVTLSCSQTLNHNVMYWYQQKSSQAPKLLFHYYDKDFNNEADTPDNFQSRRPNTSFCFLDIRSPGLGDTAMYLCATSRDGGPLNEQFFGPGTRLTVL.

This clonotype occurred many times. The chain is built from TRBV12-3 or TRBV12-4 and TRBJ2-3, with 12 positions matching TRBD2. The CDR3 is 14 amino acids. V lost 6 bases, J lost 5 bases, and 3 bases stayed unmatched. The CDR3 here is CASRLAGGRDTQYF. DNA for the CDR3: TGTGCCAGCAGGCTAGCGGGGGGGCGAGATACGCAGTATTTT.

The table lists this clonotype with a few counts. V and J are TRBV6-2 or TRBV6-3 and TRBJ2-4, with D hard to call. Trimming cost V 7 bases and J 5 bases, with 9 bases left between them. Germline-derived CDR1 and CDR2 are MNHEY and SVGEGT. The CDR3 is 12 amino acids. The CDR3 nucleotides are TGTGCCAGCAATAATCAAGAAAACATTCAGTACTTC. Encoded protein: CASNNQENIQYF.

This clonotype was detected many times. The rearrangement uses TRBV6-2 or TRBV6-3 and TRBJ2-1; 7 nucleotides agree with TRBD1. With 0 bases clipped from V and 6 bases from J, the junction kept 11 bases outside the gene matches. This CDR3 has 17 amino acids. CDR1 is MNHEY, CDR2 SVGEGT, per germline. Written as DNA, the CDR3 is TGTGCCAGCAGTTACTCGAGTACAGGGGAACTCATCAATGAGCAGTTCTTC. Its protein product is CASSYSSTGELINEQFF.

This clonotype was found many times. The CDR3 bases are TGTGCCAGCAGCCCCCCCGGGGCCGCTAGGGACATTCAGTACTTC. Translation: CASSPPGAARDIQYF. The chain carries TRBV7-8 and TRBJ2-4; TRBD1 or TRBD2 may be the D gene (5 bases each). CDR3 length equals 15 residues. Trimming cost V 5 bases and J 8 bases, with 19 bases left between them. Germline lookup yields CDR1 SGHVS and CDR2 FQNEAQ.

This clonotype was observed many times. The J gene is TRBJ1-2, the V gene TRBV7-6; tentatively, D is TRBD1 (6 bases). Trimming shortened V by 1 base and J by 7 bases, and 16 bases separated the two germline ends. The CDR3 loop spans 15 amino acids. The germline V gene has CDR1 SGHVS and CDR2 FNYEAQ. The CDR3 loop reads CASSLDSRPGAGYTF. DNA of the CDR3: TGTGCCAGCAGCTTAGACTCTCGGCCAGGGGCTGGCTACACCTTC.

In its sample, this clonotype was seen a few times. This rearrangement joins TRBV12-3 or TRBV12-4 to TRBJ1-5, with a possible D match to TRBD1 (5 bases). CDR3 length: 11 residues. V was shortened by 3 bases and J by 11 bases, with 8 bases between the two germline ends. Here the CDR3 reads CASSFGAAQHF. The DNA for the CDR3 is TGTGCCAGCAGTTTTGGGGCCGCCCAGCATTTT.